This entry lists 13 T cell receptor beta chains sequenced from one sample in a study of control samples from healthy donors and cancer patients. The protocol was immunoSEQ multiplex PCR, while the TCRdb copy is restricted to in-frame clones and leaves out a portion. This table has over 150,000 clones, 90% to 95% appearing once. Specimen: blood. The receptors come from a man in his forties in good health.

The chain joins TRBV15 to TRBJ1-1; TRBD1 agrees at 9 bases. With 4 bases clipped from V and 4 bases from J, the junction kept 1 base outside the gene matches. Germline V gene data show CDR1 as LNHNV and CDR2 as YYDKDF (reference sequence). The CDR3 runs to 13 residues. In DNA, the CDR3 is TGTGCCACCAGCAAGACAGGGGGCACTGAAGCTTTCTTT. Its protein product is CATSKTGGTEAFF.

This chain links TRBV19 with TRBJ1-1; D is undetermined. The germline V gene encodes CDR1 LNHDA and CDR2 SQIVND (reference sequence). The CDR3 extends over 12 amino acids. V shed 6 bases and J shed 0 bases, with 5 bases lying between them. CDR3 DNA: TGTGCCAGTAGGGAGATGAACACTGAAGCTTTCTTT. As protein: CASREMNTEAFF. The complete variable domain, with remaining parts taken from reference TRBV19 and TRBJ1-1, reads DGGITQSPKYLFRKEGQNVTLSCEQNLNHDAMYWYRQDPGQGLRLIYYSQIVNDFQKGDIAEGYSVSREKKESFPLTVTSAQKNPTAFYLCASREMNTEAFFGQGTRLTVV.

The chain combines TRBV18 with TRBJ2-3; TRBD2 matches at 8 bases. In germline, CDR1 is KGHSH, CDR2 LQKENI. J was trimmed by 0 bases and V by 3 bases; bases with no gene match: 2. The CDR3 extends over 15 amino acids. The chain's CDR3 is CASSPSGASTDTQYF. CDR3 DNA sequence: TGTGCCAGCTCACCTAGCGGGGCTAGCACAGATACGCAGTATTTT.

The chain employs TRBV6-5 and TRBJ1-5; 8 bases fit TRBD1. Trimming at V came to 0 bases and at J to 5 bases, leaving 3 bases not matched to a gene. CDR1 and CDR2 (germline): MNHEY, SVGAGI. The CDR3 consists of 15 residues. In DNA, the CDR3 is TGTGCCAGCAGTTACTCAGACAGGGGTGATCAGCCCCAGCATTTT. Protein sequence: CASSYSDRGDQPQHF.

J is TRBJ1-4 and V is TRBV7-6, with a possible D match to TRBD1 (6 bases). CDR3 size: 18 residues. Trimming stripped 5 bases from V and 5 bases from J, with 24 bases between. Looked up from germline, CDR1 is SGHVS and CDR2 is FNYEAQ. For the CDR3, the DNA is TGTGCCAGCAGCCATGTCGGAATTCCGGACAGTGCCAATGAAAAACTGTTTTTT. It encodes CASSHVGIPDSANEKLFF.

Details on this clone: This CDR3 is also generated by other DNA sequences in the sample. The chain couples TRBV19 to TRBJ1-1; no clear D gene. This CDR3 is built from 14 residues. The germline gives CDR1 LNHDA, CDR2 SQIVND (reference sequence). V was pared by 3 bases and J by 1 base, with 9 bases between. DNA for the CDR3: TGTGCCAGTAGTATTGGCACGGCGAACACTGAAGCTTTCTTT. This codes for CASSIGTANTEAFF.

The chain uses TRBV5-1 and TRBJ2-1; tentatively, D is TRBD2 (5 bases). Trimming shortened V by 1 base and J by 5 bases, and 19 bases separated the two germline ends. The CDR3 totals 17 residues. Germline V gene sequence: CDR1 SGHRS, CDR2 YFSETQ. CDR3 sequence reads: CASSLRVDYILNNEQFF. The CDR3 DNA reads TGCGCCAGCAGCTTGAGGGTTGACTATATCCTTAACAATGAGCAGTTCTTC.

V and J are TRBV10-2 and TRBJ2-1, with 10 nucleotides matching TRBD1. Germline CDR1 reads WSHSY; CDR2 reads SAAADI. This CDR3 comprises 15 residues. Germline trimming cut 8 bases from V and 2 bases from J; bases unmatched to any gene: 6. The CDR3 DNA follows: TGCGCCAGCTCTCCGGACAGGGGGACCTACAATGAGCAGTTCTTC. Translating it yields CASSPDRGTYNEQFF.

The chain employs TRBV7-9 and TRBJ1-2; D perhaps matches TRBD1 (5 bases). The CDR3 sequence is 16 residues long. Trimming took off 5 bases at V and 0 bases at J, with 16 bases between the two ends. Germline V CDR1 and CDR2: SEHNR, FQNEAQ (reference sequence). The CDR3 loop is CASSVSGTETNYGYTF. The CDR3 bases are TGTGCCAGCAGCGTATCCGGGACGGAAACTAACTATGGCTACACCTTC.

The chain joins TRBV4-3 to TRBJ2-2; D is perhaps TRBD2 (6 bases). This CDR3 is built from 15 residues. The germline gives CDR1 LGHNA, CDR2 YSLEER. Trimming cost V 5 bases and J 13 bases, with 23 bases left between them. The DNA of the CDR3 is TGCGCCAGCAGCAAGATGGGGGGAAATTCGCCGGGGCTGTTTTTT. Translating it yields CASSKMGGNSPGLFF.

The V and J genes are TRBV27 and TRBJ1-2; D might be TRBD1 (5 bases). In germline, CDR1 is MNHEY, CDR2 SMNVEV (reference sequence). With 9 bases removed from V and 4 bases from J, the gap between germline ends came to 15 bases. The CDR3 extends over 13 amino acids. CDR3 sequence reads: CASSDGGGYGYTF. For the CDR3, the DNA is TGTGCCAGTTCCGACGGGGGGGGCTATGGCTACACCTTC.

The CDR3, as DNA: TGTGCCTGGAGCCCGGAGGGGCCTAAGGATGAGCAGTTCTTC. This translates into CAWSPEGPKDEQFF. The chain has TRBV30 and TRBJ2-1; D is perhaps TRBD2 (6 bases). The CDR3 spans 14 residues. The germline V gene has CDR1 GTSNPN and CDR2 SVGIG (reference sequence). The V end lost 3 bases, the J end lost 8 bases, and 17 bases lay between the germline ends.

This chain uses TRBV15 with TRBJ1-6, with 7 bases matching TRBD1. Losses at the gene ends were 1 base for V and 10 bases for J; bases not matched to a gene: 4. The CDR3 spans 14 residues. The germline CDR1 and CDR2 sequences are LNHNV and YYDKDF (reference sequence). The CDR3 DNA follows: TGTGCCACCAGCAGAGGAGGGACAGACTCACCCCTCCACTTT. Its translation: CATSRGGTDSPLHF.